This TCR beta chain came from a study of prognosis after radiotherapy for stage I lung cancer. The overall study: Stereotactic body radiotherapy was never combined with concurrent therapy in any patient.

Germline CDR1 and CDR2: MDHEN and SYDVKM. V lost 6 bases to trimming and J lost 4 bases; unmatched junction nucleotides: 9. CDR3 length: 15 residues. Genomic DNA yielded TCR beta CDR3, amplified by two-round multiplex PCR. It was primers specific to each TRBV and TRBJ gene that first-round PCR used. A second round of PCR was carried out using universal primers. TCRdb ran MiXCR on the multiplex PCR reads and lists one entry per CDR3 protein. The table shows tens of thousands of distinct CDR3 sequences, with around 29% occurring only once. The sample holds many counts of this clonotype. The TCR was taken from a donor aged 50 or older with non-small cell lung cancer. Sample: PBMCs, taken before or after stereotactic body radiation therapy (not recorded which). The rearrangement joins TRBV28 to TRBJ2-3; 8 positions agree with TRBD1. This CDR3 reads CASSPMDRAADTQYF. The CDR3 DNA is TGTGCCAGCAGCCCGATGGACAGGGCGGCAGATACGCAGTATTTT. Supplemented by reference TRBV28 and TRBJ2-3, the full variable domain reads DVKVTQSSRYLVKRTGEKVFLECVQDMDHENMFWYRQDPGLGLRLIYFSYDVKMKEKGDIPEGYSVSREKKERFSLILESASTNQTSMYLCASSPMDRAADTQYFGPGTRLTVL.